This T cell receptor (beta chain) was sequenced for a study of blood T cell repertoires in COVID-19. V was shortened by 4 bases and J by 3 bases, with 12 bases between the two germline ends. Germline V gives CDR1 LGHDT, CDR2 YNNKEL (reference sequence). CDR3 size: 14 residues. This clone has more than one count but fewer than ten. Across 20 to 25 US areas, participants ranged in age from about 18 to 90 years. Researchers sorted participants into cohorts using their self-reported clinical history. Original methodology: Estimates of nucleated cell counts were drawn from the amplification of reference gene primers. TCRdb's table, derived via immunoSEQ multiplex PCR, lists solely in-frame clones and lacks some. That table supplies the V and J calls and clone size; D and trimming were determined from the DNA. The repertoire holds approximately 150,000 clones, with over 75% as singletons.

This TCR came from a middle-aged man who had recovered from COVID-19. The material sequenced was PBMCs or T cells enriched from blood (not recorded which). J is TRBJ1-1 and V is TRBV3-1 (or the pseudogene TRBV3-2); TRBD1 might be the D (5 bases). CDR3 coding DNA: TGTGCCAGCAGCCTCTTGGGGGGGGACACTGAAGCTTTCTTT. Protein: CASSLLGGDTEAFF.